The 13 T cell receptor beta chains given below trace back to one sample, sequenced in a study of T-cell reconstitution after alpha-beta-depleted transplantation in children. Unique molecular identifiers were incorporated when the TCRbeta library was constructed. TCRdb re-called the PCR reads through MiXCR, storing one row per CDR3 protein. The sample gives hundreds of thousands of distinct CDR3 sequences, around 7.8% of which show up once; 5% to 8% is in the top ten. The sample in question was PBMCs, mostly from graft donor cells, obtained 180 days after TCRalphabeta/CD19-depleted stem cell transplant. The receptors here all came from a male patient younger than 18 who had a stem cell transplant for acute lymphoblastic leukemia, so the T cells may come from the graft donor.

This clonotype was seen only a few times. The chain carries TRBV20-1 and TRBJ1-6; 8 nucleotides line up with TRBD1. The ends lost 0 bases at V and 6 bases at J; junction bases unmatched: 4. The CDR3 has 15 amino acids. From germline, CDR1 is DFQATT and CDR2 SNEGSKA (reference sequence). Here the CDR3 DNA reads TGCAGTGCTAGAGATCCGGACAGGGTTAATTCACCCCTCCACTTT. Its protein is CSARDPDRVNSPLHF.

The chain employs TRBV7-2 and TRBJ2-5; TRBD2 aligns across 12 bases. With V trimmed by 2 bases and J by 2 bases, 3 bases remained unmatched. CDR1 and CDR2 from the germline V gene are SGHTA and FQGNSA. This CDR3 is built from 16 residues. CDR3 amino acids: CASSLRLAGAQETQYF. In nucleotides, the CDR3 is TGTGCCAGCAGCTTAAGACTAGCGGGGGCTCAAGAGACCCAGTACTTC.

Only a few counts were recorded for this clonotype. The J gene is TRBJ2-7, the V gene TRBV12-3 or TRBV12-4; D is possibly TRBD1 or TRBD2 (5 bases each). Trimming cost V 5 bases and J 2 bases, with 13 bases left between them. The length of the CDR3 is 14 residues. CDR3 bases: TGTGCCAGCAGTCTTCGGGGCAGAGCCTACGAGCAGTACTTC. It encodes CASSLRGRAYEQYF.

The chain combines TRBV4-2 with TRBJ2-2, with 7 bases aligning to TRBD1. Germline loops: CDR1 LGHNA, CDR2 YNFKEQ. V trimming: 7 bases; J trimming: 3 bases; junction bases outside the gene matches: 11. The CDR3 consists of 16 residues. The CDR3, as DNA: TGTGCCAGCACACGATCCGACAGGGCCCACACCGGGGAGCTGTTTTTT. It codes for CASTRSDRAHTGELFF.

This clonotype was seen many times. This chain joins TRBV24-1 and TRBJ2-1; D is unresolved. From germline, CDR1 is KGHDR and CDR2 SFDVKD. CDR3 length equals 17 residues. V lost 3 bases, J lost 8 bases, and 22 bases lay in between. CDR3 loop: CATSDGLGLASSHEQFF. CDR3 nucleotide sequence: TGTGCCACCAGTGATGGATTAGGGCTGGCAAGCTCGCATGAGCAGTTCTTC.

This clonotype has a handful of counts. This sequence joins TRBV5-8 and TRBJ2-5, with TRBD1 identical over 7 bases. CDR1 is SGHTS, CDR2 YDEGEE, per germline. CDR3 length: 16 amino acids. V trimming: 1 base; J trimming: 0 bases; junction bases outside the gene matches: 6. The chain's CDR3 is CASSLWGRGNQETQYF. The CDR3 region has the DNA TGTGCCAGCAGCTTGTGGGGCAGGGGGAACCAAGAGACCCAGTACTTC.

This clonotype was observed many times. The genes are TRBV20-1 and TRBJ2-1, with 8 positions matching TRBD2. The CDR3 length is 15 residues. Germline V gene sequence: CDR1 DFQATT, CDR2 SNEGSKA (reference sequence). V trimming: 3 bases; J trimming: 8 bases; junction bases outside the gene matches: 12. CDR3 region: CSASEASGHLHEQFF. For the CDR3, the DNA is TGCAGTGCTAGTGAGGCTAGCGGGCACCTCCATGAGCAGTTCTTC.

This clonotype was seen at least ten times. The chain links TRBV29-1 to TRBJ2-5; either TRBD1 or TRBD2 may supply D (5 bases each). Germline CDR1 is SQVTM and CDR2 is ANQGSEA. Trimming removed 3 bases at V and 4 bases at J, with 9 bases between. The CDR3 sequence is 12 residues long. CDR3 sequence reads: CSVDGARETQYF. The CDR3 DNA is TGCAGCGTTGACGGGGCGCGAGAGACCCAGTACTTC.

This clonotype appeared many times. The chain carries TRBV20-1 and TRBJ1-2; a possible D gene is TRBD1 (5 bases). The CDR3 loop spans 14 amino acids. CDR1 DFQATT and CDR2 SNEGSKA come from the germline V gene (reference sequence). V was cut by 0 bases and J by 8 bases, with 16 bases left in between. CDR3 bases: TGCAGTGCTAGAGAGGGCAGGGCTCCCCTAGGCTACACCTTC. Translation gives CSAREGRAPLGYTF.

A word on this clonotype: It may be a read error: a sequence one base away is much more abundant. V and J are TRBV6-6 and TRBJ1-2; D remains ambiguous. Germline values: CDR1 MNHNY, CDR2 SVGAGI (reference sequence). This CDR3 has 13 residues. V dropped 2 bases and J dropped 5 bases, with 9 bases sitting between them. The CDR3 is CASSYVTGYGYTF. In DNA, the CDR3 is TGTGCCAGCAGTTACGTAACCGGTTATGGCTACACCTTC.

V and J are TRBV23-1 and TRBJ2-7; tentative D call: TRBD2 (7 bases). Being an ORF, TRBV23-1 has a function that is uncertain. The length of the CDR3 is 16 residues. V lost 3 bases and J lost 7, with 22 bases in between. This CDR3 is CASSHRTVRGLWEQYF. The CDR3 DNA follows: TGCGCCAGCAGTCATCGGACAGTGAGGGGACTATGGGAGCAGTACTTC.

This clonotype was picked up many times. The chain carries TRBV9 and TRBJ1-2; maybe TRBD1 (6 bases). CDR3 size: 18 residues. The germline CDR1 and CDR2 sequences are SGDLS and YYNGEE. Trimming cost V 2 bases and J 4 bases, with 24 bases left between them. The CDR3 loop is CASSVLGPQGSEGYGYTF. For the CDR3, the DNA is TGTGCCAGCAGCGTCCTAGGGCCTCAGGGGTCGGAAGGCTATGGCTACACCTTC.

This clonotype was seen at least ten times. This chain connects TRBV13 to TRBJ2-7, with TRBD2 matching 10 bases. The V segment lost 5 bases and the J segment 6 bases; nucleotides outside the gene matches: 4. Germline lookup yields CDR1 PRHDT and CDR2 FYEKMQ (reference sequence). The CDR3 runs to 13 residues. The CDR3 DNA is TGTGCCAGCAGCCGAAGCGGGAGGGGCGAGCAGTACTTC. Amino acids: CASSRSGRGEQYF.